The 17 T cell receptor beta chains in this list originate from one sample, sequenced in a study of early T cells in non-severe SARS-CoV-2 infection. TCRdb processed the 5' RACE reads anew with MiXCR; each CDR3 protein has one entry. The sample shows about 55,000 distinct CDR3 sequences, 14% to 15% of them seen only once. The sequenced sample was whole blood, obtained at baseline. Receptor source: an adult who was a healthcare worker with PCR-confirmed SARS-CoV-2 infection or an uninfected control (not recorded which).

The chain joins TRBV2 to TRBJ1-3; 7 positions match TRBD1. Germline trimming cut 5 bases from V and 3 bases from J; bases unmatched to any gene: 7. This CDR3 has 15 amino acids. Germline lookup yields CDR1 SNHLY and CDR2 FYNNEI. CDR3 protein: CASSLDRMVGNTIYF. As DNA, the CDR3 is TGTGCCAGCAGTTTGGACAGGATGGTTGGAAACACCATATATTTT.

This clonotype occurred a few times. V usage is TRBV7-9 and J usage is TRBJ2-3, with 7 positions matching TRBD2. Germline CDR1 SEHNR, CDR2 FQNEAQ (reference sequence). The CDR3 runs to 14 residues. Trimming at V came to 1 base and at J to 6 bases, leaving 4 bases not matched to a gene. CDR3 DNA sequence: TGTGCCAGCAGCTTAGGGCGGGAGTGGGATACGCAGTATTTT. It is translated as CASSLGREWDTQYF.

The chain has TRBV11-2 and TRBJ2-3, with 8 bases matching TRBD2. CDR1 SGHAT and CDR2 FQNNGV come from the germline V gene. The CDR3 covers 16 residues. V lost 3 bases and J lost 0; bases outside the gene matches: 5. The CDR3 region has the DNA TGTGCCAGCAGCTTCAGTACTAGCGGTAGCACAGATACGCAGTATTTT. This sequence encodes CASSFSTSGSTDTQYF. Using reference TRBV11-2 and TRBJ2-3 for the parts outside the CDR3, the full variable domain is EAGVAQSPRYKIIEKRQSVAFWCNPISGHATLYWYQQILGQGPKLLIQFQNNGVVDDSQLPKDRFSAERLKGVDSTLKIQPAKLEDSAVYLCASSFSTSGSTDTQYFGPGTRLTVL.

This sequence joins TRBV20-1 and TRBJ1-5; TRBD1 agrees at 10 bases. The CDR3 runs to 12 residues. In germline, CDR1 is DFQATT, CDR2 SNEGSKA (reference sequence). After removal of 5 bases from V and 7 bases from J, the junction contained 2 bases not matched to a gene. DNA for the CDR3: TGCAGTGCTGGGGACAGGGGACAGCCCCAGCATTTT. This sequence encodes CSAGDRGQPQHF.

This clonotype has a count of ten or more. CDR3 region: CASSDRILDTQYF. CDR3 nucleotides: TGTGCCAGCAGTGACCGGATTTTGGATACGCAGTATTTT. This chain joins TRBV2 and TRBJ2-3; no clear D. Germline values: CDR1 SNHLY, CDR2 FYNNEI. The CDR3 length is 13 residues. V dropped 3 bases and J dropped 6 bases, with 10 bases sitting between them. The complete variable domain, with remaining parts taken from reference TRBV2 and TRBJ2-3, reads EPEVTQTPSHQVTQMGQEVILRCVPISNHLYFYWYRQILGQKVEFLVSFYNNEISEKSEIFDDQFSVERPDGSNFTLKIRSTKLEDSAMYFCASSDRILDTQYFGPGTRLTVL.

The chain carries TRBV14 and TRBJ2-7, with unresolved D. The CDR3 consists of 11 residues. The V end was cut by 3 bases, the J end by 6 bases, with 6 bases between. The germline CDR1 and CDR2 sequences are SGHDN and FVKESK. This CDR3 reads CASSHSGEQYF. The DNA of the CDR3 is TGTGCCAGCAGCCACTCGGGCGAGCAGTACTTC.

This clonotype was counted between two and nine times. DNA for the CDR3: TGTGCCAGCAGTGAAGAGGGGTTCAGCACAGATACGCAGTATTTT. Protein product: CASSEEGFSTDTQYF. The chain has TRBV6-1 and TRBJ2-3, with D maybe TRBD1 (5 bases). The germline V and J ends were trimmed by 1 base and 0 bases, with 8 bases remaining between them. CDR1 is MNHNS, CDR2 SASEGT, per germline. The CDR3 length is 15 residues.

Here the CDR3 DNA reads TGTGCCAGCAGGGTGGGCGGAAGCTCCTACAATGAGCAGTTCTTC. Amino acids: CASRVGGSSYNEQFF. This sequence joins TRBV3-1 and TRBJ2-1; D uncertain. The length of the CDR3 is 15 residues. Germline CDR1 LGHDT, CDR2 YNNKEL (reference sequence). The ends were cut back, 6 bases at V and 0 bases at J, with 12 bases in the middle.

The rearrangement uses TRBV4-1 and TRBJ1-4, with no clear D. Looked up from germline, CDR1 is MGHRA and CDR2 is YSYEKL. The ends were cut back, 0 bases at V and 8 bases at J, with 4 bases in the middle. The CDR3 totals 12 residues. CDR3 DNA: TGCGCCAGCAGCCAAGATACGGAAAAACTGTTTTTT. It yields the protein CASSQDTEKLFF.

This clonotype was counted between two and nine times. This chain links TRBV3-1 with TRBJ1-4, with TRBD1 identical over 7 bases. With 2 bases clipped from V and 0 bases from J, the junction kept 3 bases outside the gene matches. Germline-derived CDR1 and CDR2 are LGHDT and YNNKEL (reference sequence). This CDR3 has 16 amino acids. The CDR3 bases are TGTGCCAGCAGCCAATCCGACAGGGCAACTAATGAAAAACTGTTTTTT. This sequence encodes CASSQSDRATNEKLFF.

This clonotype was recorded at least ten times. The gene calls are TRBV14 and TRBJ2-5; TRBD2 is a possible D gene (5 bases). This CDR3 spans 14 amino acids. The ends were cut back, 2 bases at V and 7 bases at J, with 14 bases in the middle. Germline CDR1 is SGHDN and CDR2 is FVKESK. The CDR3 DNA sequence: TGTGCCAGCAGCCAAAGTTCCCTCCGGGGGACCCAGTACTTC. This sequence encodes CASSQSSLRGTQYF.

This chain uses TRBV29-1 with TRBJ2-1, with 8 bases that match TRBD2. Germline CDR1 and CDR2: SQVTM and ANQGSEA. This CDR3 comprises 11 residues. With V trimmed by 8 bases and J by 13 bases, 10 bases remained unmatched. The CDR3 coding sequence is TGCAGCCACCGACTAGCGAGAGACCAGTTCTTC. This encodes CSHRLARDQFF.

The V and J genes are TRBV2 and TRBJ1-2; 7 bases fit TRBD1. Germline loops: CDR1 SNHLY, CDR2 FYNNEI. V gave up 6 bases and J gave up 4 bases; unmatched junction bases: 11. CDR3 length: 15 amino acids. The chain's CDR3 is CASRENAGGGYGYTF. Written as DNA, the CDR3 is TGTGCCAGCAGAGAAAACGCAGGGGGAGGCTATGGCTACACCTTC.

This clonotype was seen a handful of times. This chain connects TRBV4-2 to TRBJ1-5, with D possibly matching TRBD1 (6 bases). Germline V gives CDR1 LGHNA, CDR2 YNFKEQ. Trimming pared 5 bases from V and 0 bases from J, leaving 11 bases between. CDR3 length equals 15 residues. The CDR3 sequence is CASSFRQDSNQPQHF. The CDR3 DNA follows: TGTGCCAGCAGCTTCCGACAGGATAGCAATCAGCCCCAGCATTTT.

This rearrangement joins TRBV11-1 to TRBJ2-1; the D call may be TRBD1 or TRBD2 (5 bases each). CDR1 is SGHAT, CDR2 FQDESV, per germline (reference sequence). The CDR3 runs 13 residues. V shed 3 bases and J shed 5 bases, with 8 bases lying between them. The CDR3 nucleotides are TGTGCCAGCAGCTTCGGGGCGCACAATGAGCAGTTCTTC. Its protein product is CASSFGAHNEQFF.

This clonotype is labeled medium-sized (0.01 to 0.1%). The rearrangement joins TRBV3-1 to TRBJ1-5, with a weak D call TRBD1 (5 bases). CDR3 length equals 13 residues. The germline gives CDR1 LGHDT, CDR2 YNNKEL (reference sequence). With 0 bases removed from V and 6 bases from J, the gap between germline ends came to 6 bases. CDR3 residues: CASSQDRAQPQHF. CDR3 DNA sequence: TGTGCCAGCAGCCAAGACAGGGCTCAGCCCCAGCATTTT. Filled out from reference TRBV3-1 and TRBJ1-5, the complete variable domain reads DTAVSQTPKYLVTQMGNDKSIKCEQNLGHDTMYWYKQDSKKFLKIMFSYNNKELIINETVPNRFSPKSPDKAHLNLHINSLELGDSAVYFCASSQDRAQPQHFGDGTRLSIL.

To note about this clonotype: Likely a read error: the CDR3 ends without its conserved phenylalanine or tryptophan. The chain combines TRBV20-1 with TRBJ2-5, with 8 bases identical to TRBD2. Germline loops: CDR1 DFQATT, CDR2 SNEGSKA (reference sequence). CDR3 length: 14 amino acids. Trimming at V came to 0 bases and at J to 4 bases, leaving 4 bases not matched to a gene. In DNA, the CDR3 is TGCAGTGCTAGAGAGCGGGGGGCCGTAGAGACCCAGTACTCC. Its protein is CSARERGAVETQYS.